Below are 5 T cell receptor beta chains sequenced from a single sample in a study of cytomegalovirus exposure and HLA in healthy donors. Vbeta (60) and Jbeta (13) primers were used in the PCR. Profiling relied on immunoSEQ multiplex PCR, and the TCRdb table lists in-frame clones only, not all of them. Of about 130,000 clones in the sample, 83% were seen once. Sample: PBMCs. These receptors all stem from a girl aged 2-10 years in good health and CMV-seronegative.

The chain employs TRBV29-1 and TRBJ2-5, with 8 bases lining up with TRBD1. Germline V CDR1 and CDR2: SQVTM, ANQGSEA. The V gene end was trimmed by 0 bases and the J gene end by 1 base; junction bases not matched to a gene: 4. The CDR3 covers 15 residues. The CDR3 DNA is TGCAGCGTTGAAGACCCGGGACAGGCCCAAGAGACCCAGTACTTC. Its protein is CSVEDPGQAQETQYF.

This chain connects TRBV7-3 to TRBJ1-1, with unresolved D. This CDR3 contains 15 residues. Deletions cut 2 bases from V and 3 bases from J, with 13 bases between. The germline V gene has CDR1 SGHTA and CDR2 FQGTGA. Here the CDR3 reads CASSLLGSGDTEAFF. The CDR3 region has the DNA TGTGCCAGCAGCTTATTGGGCTCCGGCGACACTGAAGCTTTCTTT.

This clone was counted between two and nine times. This chain joins TRBV7-2 and TRBJ1-4; D not certain. The CDR3 has 15 residues. V dropped 1 base and J dropped 6 bases, with 12 bases sitting between them. Germline V lookup: CDR1 SGHTA, CDR2 FQGNSA. This CDR3 is CASSLVPGAYEKLFF. The CDR3 DNA is TGTGCCAGCAGCTTAGTGCCAGGCGCCTATGAAAAACTGTTTTTT.

V is TRBV7-2 and J is TRBJ2-6; D remains unclear. Germline CDR1 is SGHTA and CDR2 is FQGNSA. This CDR3 spans 16 amino acids. V lost 1 base, J lost 0 bases, and 7 bases lay in between. The CDR3 region has the DNA TGTGCCAGCAGCTTAGTTGTGAGCTCTGGGGCCAACGTCCTGACTTTC. Translated: CASSLVVSSGANVLTF.

V and J are TRBV6-6 and TRBJ2-1, with D perhaps matching TRBD2 (5 bases). From germline, CDR1 is MNHNY and CDR2 SVGAGI (reference sequence). V was trimmed by 6 bases and J by 2 bases, leaving 11 bases between them. There are 14 residues in the CDR3. CDR3 in amino acids: CASRTDLTYNEQFF. The CDR3 DNA follows: TGTGCCAGCAGAACGGACTTAACCTACAATGAGCAGTTCTTC.